These 10 T cell receptor beta chains were all obtained from the same sample, sequenced in a study of T cell responses to AZD1222 COVID-19 vaccine. Only in-frame clones appear in the TCRdb table, and some are missing; sequencing was by immunoSEQ multiplex PCR. The sample records more than 70,000 clones, roughly 88% being singletons. Source: peripheral blood, taken on day 0 of AZD1222 vaccination. The receptor set was obtained from an adult in good health.

This chain connects TRBV7-8 to TRBJ2-1; the match to TRBD2 covers 14 bases. This CDR3 has 19 residues. Trimming cost V 3 bases and J 1 base; bases outside gene matches: 8. The germline V gene has CDR1 SGHVS and CDR2 FQNEAQ. CDR3 DNA sequence: TGTGCCAGCAGCTTTCGCGGGACTAGCGGGAGAGCTTCCTACAATGAGCAGTTCTTC. Protein: CASSFRGTSGRASYNEQFF. Variable domain in full (rest from reference TRBV7-8 and TRBJ2-1): GAGVSQSPRYKVAKRGQDVALRCDPISGHVSLFWYQQALGQGPEFLTYFQNEAQLDKSGLPSDRFFAERPEGSVSTLKIQRTQQEDSAVYLCASSFRGTSGRASYNEQFFGPGTRLTVL.

This clone has only one observation. This chain joins TRBV25-1 and TRBJ1-1, with 7 positions matching TRBD1. This CDR3 contains 14 residues. V gave up 5 bases and J gave up 4 bases; unmatched junction bases: 7. From germline, CDR1 is MGHDK and CDR2 SYGVNS. The CDR3 reads CASSRPGTVTEAFF. The CDR3 bases are TGTGCCAGCAGTAGACCCGGGACAGTCACTGAAGCTTTCTTT.

The CDR3, as DNA: TGTGCCAGCAGTGGGGCAGGTTTGAACACTGAAGCTTTCTTT. It codes for CASSGAGLNTEAFF. V is TRBV2 and J is TRBJ1-1, with D unresolved. Germline-derived CDR1 and CDR2 are SNHLY and FYNNEI. V was shortened by 4 bases and J by 0 bases, with 9 bases between the two germline ends. The CDR3 has 14 residues.

V usage is TRBV7-8 and J usage is TRBJ1-2; D remains ambiguous. The length of the CDR3 is 13 residues. V shed 5 bases and J shed 3 bases, with 10 bases lying between them. The V gene's germline CDR1 is SGHVS and CDR2 FQNEAQ. CDR3 DNA: TGTGCCAGCAGCAGCGCGACTTACTATGGCTACACCTTC. Encoded protein: CASSSATYYGYTF.

The J gene is TRBJ1-2, the V gene TRBV3-1 (or the pseudogene TRBV3-2); possible D gene TRBD1, 5 bases. The germline CDR1 and CDR2 sequences are LGHDT and YNNKEL (reference sequence). There are 15 residues in the CDR3. V was shortened by 3 bases and J by 3 bases, with 14 bases between the two germline ends. CDR3 region: CASSQDQTAYYGYTF. Here the CDR3 DNA reads TGTGCCAGCAGCCAGGACCAGACAGCTTACTATGGCTACACCTTC.

The V call is TRBV18, the J call TRBJ1-2, with TRBD1 matching 7 bases. J lost 6 bases, V lost 4 bases, and 8 bases had no gene match. The CDR3 runs to 14 residues. Germline assignment: CDR1 KGHSH and CDR2 LQKENI. The CDR3 DNA reads as TGTGCCAGCTCACTACAGGGGATTCGGCATGGCTACACCTTC. It yields the protein CASSLQGIRHGYTF.

The rearrangement links TRBV3-1 (or the pseudogene TRBV3-2) to TRBJ1-3; no clear D. Germline V gene sequence: CDR1 LGHDT, CDR2 YNNKEL (reference sequence). This CDR3 spans 12 amino acids. V lost 1 base and J lost 4, with 2 bases in between. DNA of the CDR3: TGTGCCAGCAGCCAAGTGGGAAACACCATATATTTT. Protein product: CASSQVGNTIYF.

This clone has more than one count but fewer than ten. J is TRBJ1-4 and V is TRBV29-1; no clear D gene. The CDR3 totals 16 residues. The V end lost 5 bases, the J end lost 0 bases, and 16 bases lay between the germline ends. Germline V CDR1 and CDR2: SQVTM, ANQGSEA. As DNA, the CDR3 is TGCAGCGTTTTAACCAATCGATTTGCAACTAATGAAAAACTGTTTTTT. It translates to CSVLTNRFATNEKLFF. Full variable domain (outside the CDR3, taken from reference TRBV29-1 and TRBJ1-4): SAVISQKPSRDICQRGTSLTIQCQVDSQVTMMFWYRQQPGQSLTLIATANQGSEATYESGFVIDKFPISRPNLTFSTLTVSNMSPEDSSIYLCSVLTNRFATNEKLFFGSGTQLSVL.

This rearrangement joins TRBV9 to TRBJ2-3, with D hard to call. V dropped 4 bases and J dropped 0 bases, with 9 bases sitting between them. The CDR3 extends over 14 amino acids. Germline loops: CDR1 SGDLS, CDR2 YYNGEE. The CDR3 protein is CASSSGPSTDTQYF. The CDR3 DNA is TGTGCCAGCAGCTCTGGTCCAAGCACAGATACGCAGTATTTT.

Written as DNA, the CDR3 is TGCGCCAGCAGCCAAGGTGTACTTGAGCCCCAGCATTTT. Its protein is CASSQGVLEPQHF. The chain joins TRBV4-1 to TRBJ1-5, with unresolved D. Trimming shortened V by 1 base and J by 8 bases, and 9 bases separated the two germline ends. The V gene's germline CDR1 is MGHRA and CDR2 YSYEKL. The CDR3 extends over 13 amino acids.